This entry lists 31 T cell receptor beta chains sequenced from one sample in a study of blood T cell repertoires in COVID-19. Profiling relied on immunoSEQ multiplex PCR, and the TCRdb table lists in-frame clones only, not all of them. The sample has about 84,000 clones, 80% to 90% seen once; the top ten hold 39%. The sequenced sample consisted of peripheral blood. The source of these receptors is a man older than 75 with active or convalescent COVID-19.

The chain links TRBV7-8 to TRBJ2-1; 7 bases are a match to TRBD2. This CDR3 comprises 17 residues. The ends lost 10 bases at V and 4 bases at J; junction bases unmatched: 19. Germline CDR1 and CDR2: SGHVS and FQNEAQ. The CDR3 loop is CATAGPVRASGYNEQFF. The CDR3 DNA follows: TGTGCCACAGCAGGGCCCGTTCGGGCTAGCGGTTACAATGAGCAGTTCTTC.

The gene calls are TRBV10-3 and TRBJ2-7, with TRBD2 as a possible D gene (6 bases). The CDR3 is 13 residues long. Germline V lookup: CDR1 ENHRY, CDR2 SYGVKD. The V end was cut by 6 bases, the J end by 5 bases, with 14 bases between. This chain's CDR3 is CAIRREEVNEQYF. As DNA, the CDR3 is TGTGCCATCAGAAGGGAGGAGGTCAACGAGCAGTACTTC.

The chain recombines TRBV9 with TRBJ2-1, with 12 nucleotides matching TRBD2. The CDR3 contains 15 residues. Germline V gene data show CDR1 as SGDLS and CDR2 as YYNGEE. Trimming cost V 4 bases and J 8 bases; bases outside gene matches: 7. The CDR3 loop reads CASSPTSGRTDEQFF. The CDR3 DNA is TGTGCCAGCAGCCCGACTAGCGGGAGAACGGATGAGCAGTTCTTC.

This rearrangement joins TRBV7-3 to TRBJ1-6, with 11 nucleotides matching TRBD1. With V trimmed by 5 bases and J by 4 bases, 4 bases remained unmatched. This CDR3 has 16 amino acids. CDR1 and CDR2 from the germline V gene are SGHTA and FQGTGA. Written as DNA, the CDR3 is TGTGCCAGCAGCCTTGGACAGGGGGCTTATAATTCACCCCTCCACTTT. Amino acids: CASSLGQGAYNSPLHF.

The chain has TRBV19 and TRBJ2-3, with 14 bases identical to TRBD2. The germline V gene has CDR1 LNHDA and CDR2 SQIVND (reference sequence). V trimming: 7 bases; J trimming: 7 bases; junction bases outside the gene matches: 7. The CDR3 is made up of 15 amino acids. The CDR3 coding sequence is TGTGCCAGTATAAGCAGGACTAGCGGGAGGTATACGCAGTATTTT. Its protein is CASISRTSGRYTQYF.

This clone has only a few counts. The chain recombines TRBV6-5 with TRBJ2-7; weak D call: TRBD1 (6 bases). The germline gives CDR1 MNHEY, CDR2 SVGAGI. The CDR3 consists of 15 residues. V was pared by 6 bases and J by 7 bases, with 22 bases between. As DNA, the CDR3 is TGTGCCAGCAGCTCCCGACAGGTGTTTGGGCAGGAGCAGTACTTC. Translated, it gives CASSSRQVFGQEQYF.

The gene calls are TRBV6-5 and TRBJ1-3; 9 nucleotides match TRBD1. The V gene's germline CDR1 is MNHEY and CDR2 SVGAGI. The CDR3 contains 14 residues. J lost 4 bases, V lost 7 bases, and 5 bases had no gene match. CDR3 DNA: TGTGCCAGCATCACCGGGACAGGGGGAAACACCATATATTTT. Translated, it gives CASITGTGGNTIYF.

The rearrangement links TRBV9 to TRBJ2-3; 9 bases map to TRBD1. This CDR3 has 16 amino acids. J lost 1 base, V lost 3 bases, and 6 bases had no gene match. Germline loops: CDR1 SGDLS, CDR2 YYNGEE. The CDR3 is CASSATGGARTDTQYF. In nucleotides, the CDR3 is TGTGCCAGCAGCGCCACAGGGGGCGCCCGCACAGATACGCAGTATTTT.

The chain links TRBV6-4 to TRBJ2-5; a weak D match, TRBD2 (7 bases). Trimming took off 7 bases at V and 5 bases at J, with 14 bases between the two ends. Per germline, CDR1 MRHNA and CDR2 SNTAGT. The CDR3 consists of 13 residues. The CDR3 sequence: CASKRGGGETQYF. The CDR3 region has the DNA TGTGCCAGCAAAAGGGGGGGCGGGGAGACCCAGTACTTC.

The chain couples TRBV20-1 to TRBJ1-1, with no clear D. Germline CDR1 DFQATT, CDR2 SNEGSKA (reference sequence). Deletions cut 6 bases from V and 1 base from J, with 6 bases between. The CDR3 is 11 amino acids. CDR3 amino acids: CSARQNTEAFF. DNA of the CDR3: TGCAGTGCAAGACAGAACACTGAAGCTTTCTTT.

CDR3 sequence reads: CASSVGAGNTIYF. The CDR3 region has the DNA TGTGCCAGCAGCGTCGGGGCTGGAAACACCATATATTTT. The chain links TRBV7-3 to TRBJ1-3; no clear D gene. In germline, CDR1 is SGHTA, CDR2 FQGTGA. V was shortened by 5 bases and J by 2 bases, with 7 bases between the two germline ends. The length of the CDR3 is 13 residues.

The chain employs TRBV28 and TRBJ2-7; D may be TRBD1 (5 bases). CDR3 length equals 14 residues. Trimming cost V 8 bases and J 1 base, with 15 bases left between them. CDR1 and CDR2 from the germline V gene are MDHEN and SYDVKM. DNA of the CDR3: TGTGCCAGCCAACCTCCGACAGATTCCTACGAGCAGTACTTC. This encodes CASQPPTDSYEQYF.

The chain has TRBV6-5 and TRBJ2-3; maybe TRBD1 (5 bases). The length of the CDR3 is 13 residues. Per germline, CDR1 MNHEY and CDR2 SVGAGI. The V and J ends lost 9 bases and 3 bases respectively, with 13 bases between them. The CDR3 sequence is CASEGPGTDTQYF. CDR3 nucleotides: TGTGCCAGTGAAGGCCCAGGGACAGATACGCAGTATTTT.

There are a few counts of this clone. The V gene is TRBV6-1, the J gene TRBJ2-1; D uncertain. Trimming removed 3 bases at V and 1 base at J, with 10 bases between. Germline V CDR1 and CDR2: MNHNS, SASEGT. The CDR3 totals 15 residues. The CDR3 loop reads CASSEFPISYNEQFF. The CDR3 bases are TGTGCCAGCAGTGAGTTCCCTATTTCCTACAATGAGCAGTTCTTC.

This clone was counted a single time. This chain links TRBV27 with TRBJ2-1; 13 bases agree with TRBD2. The CDR3 extends over 16 amino acids. Germline lookup yields CDR1 MNHEY and CDR2 SMNVEV (reference sequence). The ends lost 5 bases at V and 9 bases at J; junction bases unmatched: 10. This CDR3 is CASSHSRTSGRTEQFF. CDR3 nucleotide sequence: TGTGCCAGCAGTCACTCCCGGACTAGCGGGAGAACTGAGCAGTTCTTC.

The rearrangement uses TRBV20-1 and TRBJ2-3; weak D call: TRBD2 (5 bases). CDR3 length: 12 residues. Trimming stripped 3 bases from V and 10 bases from J, with 14 bases between. Germline CDR1 is DFQATT and CDR2 is SNEGSKA (reference sequence). In DNA, the CDR3 is TGCAGTGCTAGTCCCGGGGTCGCTTCGCAGTATTTT. Protein sequence: CSASPGVASQYF.

The CDR3 sequence: CASRDRAQGPQHF. The CDR3 bases are TGCGCCAGCAGAGACAGGGCCCAAGGGCCCCAGCATTTT. V is TRBV10-2 and J is TRBJ1-5, with 7 positions matching TRBD1. The CDR3 sequence is 13 residues long. With V trimmed by 6 bases and J by 9 bases, 8 bases remained unmatched. Looked up from germline, CDR1 is WSHSY and CDR2 is SAAADI.

Regarding this clone: The junction departs from germline at one end; a sequencing error may be responsible. The J gene is TRBJ2-2, the V gene TRBV6-1; TRBD2 agrees at 13 bases. This CDR3 contains 18 residues. Per germline, CDR1 MNHNS and CDR2 SASEGT. The CDR3 region is CASREGGLAGLSPGELFF. The CDR3 nucleotides are TGTGCCAGCAGAGAAGGGGGACTAGCGGGATTGTCCCCCGGGGAGCTGTTTTTT.

The chain recombines TRBV10-2 with TRBJ1-1; 8 bases line up with TRBD1. Germline CDR1 is WSHSY and CDR2 is SAAADI. This CDR3 is 11 amino acids long. After removal of 5 bases from V and 11 bases from J, the junction contained 4 bases not matched to a gene. The CDR3 DNA reads TGCGCCAGCAGTAGAGGACAGGGTGCTTTCTTT. Translated, it gives CASSRGQGAFF.

The chain combines TRBV29-1 with TRBJ1-2, with D perhaps TRBD1 (5 bases). V gave up 3 bases and J gave up 0 bases, with 11 bases separating them. This CDR3 comprises 14 residues. Germline CDR1 is SQVTM and CDR2 is ANQGSEA. The CDR3 nucleotides read TGCAGCGTTGATCCGGTCAGGGCTAACTATGGCTACACCTTC. Its translation: CSVDPVRANYGYTF.

V and J are TRBV12-5 and TRBJ1-1, with a tentative D call TRBD1 (5 bases). From germline, CDR1 is LGHNT and CDR2 FRNRAP. The CDR3 contains 17 residues. V dropped 3 bases and J dropped 4 bases, with 21 bases sitting between them. CDR3 amino acids: CASGFPFGGPLGTEAFF. The CDR3 bases are TGTGCTAGTGGTTTCCCCTTCGGGGGACCGTTAGGCACTGAAGCTTTCTTT.

This chain connects TRBV7-9 to TRBJ1-2, with D perhaps TRBD1 (6 bases). Germline lookup yields CDR1 SEHNR and CDR2 FQNEAQ (reference sequence). The V and J ends lost 4 bases and 2 bases respectively, with 20 bases between them. The CDR3 sequence is 17 residues long. The CDR3 is CASSSTKGDLHNYGYTF. CDR3 nucleotides: TGTGCCAGCAGCTCAACAAAGGGGGACCTACACAACTATGGCTACACCTTC.

This clone occurred once. The V and J genes are TRBV10-1 and TRBJ1-1; tentatively, D is TRBD1 (6 bases). Looked up from germline, CDR1 is WNHNN and CDR2 is SYGVQD (reference sequence). The CDR3 runs 13 residues. Trimming pared 2 bases from V and 3 bases from J, leaving 7 bases between. CDR3: CASSERTDTEAFF. CDR3 DNA: TGCGCCAGCAGTGAGCGGACAGACACTGAAGCTTTCTTT.

The rearrangement uses TRBV7-3 and TRBJ2-3; TRBD2 might be the D (7 bases). Germline values: CDR1 SGHTA, CDR2 FQGTGA. Deletions cut 2 bases from V and 4 bases from J, with 19 bases between. This CDR3 is built from 17 residues. The CDR3 protein is CASSLQASGGGADTQYF. DNA of the CDR3: TGTGCCAGCAGCTTACAGGCTTCAGGAGGGGGGGCAGATACGCAGTATTTT.

The chain links TRBV6-4 to TRBJ2-7; TRBD2 aligns across 7 bases. The ends lost 2 bases at V and 2 bases at J; junction bases unmatched: 9. This CDR3 region has 16 residues. Looked up from germline, CDR1 is MRHNA and CDR2 is SNTAGT. The CDR3 DNA is TGTGCCAGCAGTGACCCTCTACTAGCGTTACCCTACGAGCAGTACTTC. Protein sequence: CASSDPLLALPYEQYF.

This clone was observed a single time. This sequence joins TRBV5-1 and TRBJ1-5; 9 bases map to TRBD1. V was pared by 5 bases and J by 0 bases, with 6 bases of the junction left unmatched. CDR3 size: 16 residues. Germline values: CDR1 SGHRS, CDR2 YFSETQ. The CDR3: CASRDPGQGSNQPQHF. The DNA of the CDR3 is TGCGCCAGCAGGGACCCGGGACAGGGTAGCAATCAGCCCCAGCATTTT.

This clone was counted many times. The V call is TRBV11-2, the J call TRBJ1-2, with D hard to call. V was shortened by 2 bases and J by 7 bases, with 5 bases between the two germline ends. Germline lookup yields CDR1 SGHAT and CDR2 FQNNGV. CDR3 length: 11 amino acids. The CDR3 spells CASSLSVGYTF. The CDR3 nucleotides are TGTGCCAGCAGCTTATCAGTTGGCTACACCTTC.

V gene TRBV28 combines with J gene TRBJ2-3; 8 positions agree with TRBD2. The junction had 14 bases not matched to a gene; V was cut back by 5 bases and J by 4 bases. This CDR3 comprises 17 residues. Germline V gives CDR1 MDHEN, CDR2 SYDVKM. CDR3 DNA: TGTGCCAGCAGTCCCGGGGGGGGTCAAGGGAGGGCAGATACGCAGTATTTT. Translated: CASSPGGGQGRADTQYF.

V is TRBV10-2 and J is TRBJ2-7, with 9 bases that match TRBD2. This CDR3 region has 11 residues. V was clipped by 7 bases and J by 7 bases; unmatched bases: 2. CDR1 is WSHSY and CDR2 is SAAADI in the germline V gene. Here the CDR3 DNA reads TGCGCCAGCAATGGACTAGCGGAGCAGTACTTC. It is translated as CASNGLAEQYF.

This chain connects TRBV11-2 to TRBJ2-7; 8 bases are a match to TRBD1. This CDR3 comprises 12 residues. V was pared by 6 bases and J by 3 bases, with 1 base of the junction left unmatched. From germline, CDR1 is SGHAT and CDR2 FQNNGV. For the CDR3, the DNA is TGTGCCAGCAGTGGGACAGGCTACGAGCAGTACTTC. It codes for CASSGTGYEQYF.

The sample holds a few counts of this clone. The chain uses TRBV28 and TRBJ2-1; D is possibly TRBD2 (6 bases). CDR3 length: 15 residues. V lost 2 bases and J lost 6, with 14 bases in between. Germline values: CDR1 MDHEN, CDR2 SYDVKM. The CDR3 loop reads CASSLGGTYPNEQFF. Written as DNA, the CDR3 is TGTGCCAGCAGTTTAGGGGGGACTTATCCCAATGAGCAGTTCTTC.